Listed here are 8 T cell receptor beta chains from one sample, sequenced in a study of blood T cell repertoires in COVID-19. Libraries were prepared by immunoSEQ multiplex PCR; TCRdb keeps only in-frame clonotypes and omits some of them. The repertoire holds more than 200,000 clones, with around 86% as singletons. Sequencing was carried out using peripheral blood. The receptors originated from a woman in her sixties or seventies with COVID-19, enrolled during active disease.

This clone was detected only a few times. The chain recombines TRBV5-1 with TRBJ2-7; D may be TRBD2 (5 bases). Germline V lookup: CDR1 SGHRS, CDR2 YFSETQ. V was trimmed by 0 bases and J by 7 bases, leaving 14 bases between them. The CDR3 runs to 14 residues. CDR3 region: CASSLDPEGPEQYF. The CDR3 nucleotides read TGCGCCAGCAGCTTGGACCCAGAGGGCCCAGAGCAGTACTTC.

The CDR3 DNA sequence: TGTGCCAGCAGGAGGGGAGGACAGGGTGGAAATGAGCAGTTCTTC. Protein: CASRRGGQGGNEQFF. This rearrangement joins TRBV7-2 to TRBJ2-1; TRBD1 agrees at 8 bases. The V segment lost 6 bases and the J segment 7 bases; nucleotides outside the gene matches: 11. This CDR3 spans 15 amino acids. Germline V CDR1 and CDR2: SGHTA, FQGNSA. The variable domain in full, completed from reference TRBV7-2 and TRBJ2-1, reads GAGVSQSPSNKVTEKGKDVELRCDPISGHTALYWYRQSLGQGLEFLIYFQGNSAPDKSGLPSDRFSAERTGGSVSTLTIQRTQQEDSAVYLCASRRGGQGGNEQFFGPGTRLTVL.

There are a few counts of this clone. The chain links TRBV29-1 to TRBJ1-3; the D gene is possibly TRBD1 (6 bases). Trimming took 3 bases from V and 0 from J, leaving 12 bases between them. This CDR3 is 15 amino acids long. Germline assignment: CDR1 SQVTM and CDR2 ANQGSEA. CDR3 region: CSVDEGGSSGNTIYF. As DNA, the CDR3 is TGCAGCGTTGATGAAGGGGGTTCCTCTGGAAACACCATATATTTT. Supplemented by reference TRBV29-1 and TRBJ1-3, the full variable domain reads SAVISQKPSRDICQRGTSLTIQCQVDSQVTMMFWYRQQPGQSLTLIATANQGSEATYESGFVIDKFPISRPNLTFSTLTVSNMSPEDSSIYLCSVDEGGSSGNTIYFGEGSWLTVV.

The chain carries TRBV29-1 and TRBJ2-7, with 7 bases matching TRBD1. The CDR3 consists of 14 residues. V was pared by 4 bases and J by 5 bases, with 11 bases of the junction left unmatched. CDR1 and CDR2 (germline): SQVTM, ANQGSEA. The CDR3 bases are TGCAGCGTTGTAGAGGGGGCAAATTTCCACGAGCAGTACTTC. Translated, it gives CSVVEGANFHEQYF.

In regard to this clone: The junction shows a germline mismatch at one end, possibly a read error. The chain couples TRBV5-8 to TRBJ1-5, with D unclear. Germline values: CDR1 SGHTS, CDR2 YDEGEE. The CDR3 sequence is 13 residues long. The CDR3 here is CASRPLPNQPQHF. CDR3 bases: TGTGCCAGCAGGCCCTTACCTAATCAACCCCAGCATTTT.

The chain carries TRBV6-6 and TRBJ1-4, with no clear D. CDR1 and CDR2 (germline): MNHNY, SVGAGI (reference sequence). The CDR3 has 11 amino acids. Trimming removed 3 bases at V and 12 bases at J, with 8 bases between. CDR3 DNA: TGTGCCAGCAGTTATAGTAGTGAACTGTTTTTT. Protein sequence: CASSYSSELFF.

As DNA, the CDR3 is TGTGCCAGCGCGGGCGGAACCTACGAGCAGTACTTC. This translates into CASAGGTYEQYF. The rearrangement joins TRBV3-1 (or the pseudogene TRBV3-2) to TRBJ2-7, with a weak D call TRBD2 (5 bases). The CDR3 is made up of 12 amino acids. Per germline, CDR1 LGHDT and CDR2 YNNKEL (reference sequence). V lost 8 bases and J 2 bases, leaving 10 bases between the germline ends.

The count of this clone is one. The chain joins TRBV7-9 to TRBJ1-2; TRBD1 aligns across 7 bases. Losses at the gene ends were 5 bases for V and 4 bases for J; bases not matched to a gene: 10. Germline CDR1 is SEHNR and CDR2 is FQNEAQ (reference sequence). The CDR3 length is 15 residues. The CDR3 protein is CASSTGTATIYGYTF. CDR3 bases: TGTGCCAGCAGCACTGGGACAGCTACTATCTATGGCTACACCTTC.